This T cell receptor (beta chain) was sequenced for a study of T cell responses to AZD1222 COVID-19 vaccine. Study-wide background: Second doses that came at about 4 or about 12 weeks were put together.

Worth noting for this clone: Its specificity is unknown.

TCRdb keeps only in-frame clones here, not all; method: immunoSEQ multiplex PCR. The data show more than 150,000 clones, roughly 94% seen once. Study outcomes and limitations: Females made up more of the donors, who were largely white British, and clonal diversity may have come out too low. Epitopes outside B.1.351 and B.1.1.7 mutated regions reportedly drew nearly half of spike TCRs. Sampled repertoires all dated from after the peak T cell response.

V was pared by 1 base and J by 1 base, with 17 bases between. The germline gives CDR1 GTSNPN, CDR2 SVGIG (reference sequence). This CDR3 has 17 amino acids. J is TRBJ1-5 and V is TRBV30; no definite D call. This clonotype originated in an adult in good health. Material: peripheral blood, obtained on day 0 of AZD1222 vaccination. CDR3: CAWSGIRTSISNQPQHF. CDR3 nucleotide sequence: TGTGCCTGGAGTGGGATAAGGACTAGCATAAGCAATCAGCCCCAGCATTTT.